The 15 T cell receptor beta chains below all came from one sample that was sequenced in a study of T cell responses to AZD1222 COVID-19 vaccine. Sequencing used immunoSEQ multiplex PCR; TCRdb keeps in-frame clones, though not all of them. Altogether approximately 140,000 clones are present, 85% to 95% being singletons, with the ten largest covering approximately 5.4%. Source: peripheral blood, taken on day 0 of AZD1222 vaccination. Receptors were obtained from an adult in good health.

The gene calls are TRBV10-3 and TRBJ1-5; D is undetermined. There are 12 residues in the CDR3. The V end lost 10 bases, the J end lost 2 bases, and 9 bases lay between the germline ends. CDR1 is ENHRY, CDR2 SYGVKD, per germline. CDR3 sequence (DNA): TGTGCCACCCAGGACGGCAATCAGCCCCAGCATTTT. Translating it yields CATQDGNQPQHF.

The chain links TRBV27 to TRBJ1-6; 7 bases are shared with TRBD1. From germline, CDR1 is MNHEY and CDR2 SMNVEV (reference sequence). V shed 6 bases and J 0 bases; nucleotides not matched to a gene: 2. The CDR3 has 15 amino acids. CDR3 in DNA: TGTGCCAGCAGGGGACAGAGCTCCTATAATTCACCCCTCCACTTT. Translating gives CASRGQSSYNSPLHF.

The chain couples TRBV6-6 to TRBJ1-5; unclear D gene. Germline loops: CDR1 MNHNY, CDR2 SVGAGI (reference sequence). There are 12 residues in the CDR3. The V and J ends lost 8 bases and 7 bases respectively, with 12 bases between them. Here the CDR3 reads CASARDGQPQHF. DNA for the CDR3: TGTGCCAGCGCCCGGGATGGCCAGCCCCAGCATTTT.

J is TRBJ2-5 and V is TRBV7-9; maybe TRBD2 (6 bases). Trimming pared 3 bases from V and 5 bases from J, leaving 10 bases between. Germline loops: CDR1 SEHNR, CDR2 FQNEAQ (reference sequence). The CDR3 runs 13 residues. This CDR3 reads CASSLERVETQYF. CDR3 in DNA: TGTGCCAGCAGCTTGGAGCGGGTGGAGACCCAGTACTTC.

The chain joins TRBV2 to TRBJ2-1, with D uncertain. This CDR3 is 17 amino acids long. With 4 bases removed from V and 0 bases from J, the gap between germline ends came to 16 bases. Germline-derived CDR1 and CDR2 are SNHLY and FYNNEI. CDR3 DNA sequence: TGTGCCAGCAGTGGAGCCCACAGAAGGGTCTCCTACAATGAGCAGTTCTTC. Residues: CASSGAHRRVSYNEQFF.

This clone was recorded once. The chain uses TRBV4-1 and TRBJ2-7; D is perhaps TRBD2 (5 bases). The CDR3 has 16 residues. Per the germline V gene, CDR1 is MGHRA and CDR2 is YSYEKL. V lost 4 bases to trimming and J lost 6 bases, with 22 bases between them. DNA of the CDR3: TGCGCCAGCAGCCTCCTTCCCGGGGTACTTGGCGGCGAGCAGTACTTC. It codes for CASSLLPGVLGGEQYF.

The V call is TRBV7-9, the J call TRBJ2-1; TRBD1 might be the D (6 bases). The V end was cut by 5 bases, the J end by 10 bases, with 21 bases between. CDR3 length: 15 amino acids. Germline V CDR1 and CDR2: SEHNR, FQNEAQ (reference sequence). This CDR3 reads CASSHRTAAIEEQFF. The CDR3 DNA follows: TGTGCCAGCAGCCACCGGACAGCGGCGATCGAGGAGCAGTTCTTC.

The chain is built from TRBV11-2 and TRBJ1-6, with no clear D. The V gene lost 0 bases and the J gene lost 7 bases, with 4 bases spanning the gap. This CDR3 has 13 residues. The V gene's germline CDR1 is SGHAT and CDR2 FQNNGV. CDR3 loop: CASSLEYNSPLHF. The CDR3 DNA sequence: TGTGCCAGCAGCTTAGAATACAATTCACCCCTCCACTTT. Combining the CDR3 with reference TRBV11-2 and TRBJ1-6 gives the whole variable domain EAGVAQSPRYKIIEKRQSVAFWCNPISGHATLYWYQQILGQGPKLLIQFQNNGVVDDSQLPKDRFSAERLKGVDSTLKIQPAKLEDSAVYLCASSLEYNSPLHFGNGTRLTVT.

This chain uses TRBV24-1 with TRBJ1-5, with D perhaps matching TRBD1 (5 bases). The length of the CDR3 is 14 residues. Germline values: CDR1 KGHDR, CDR2 SFDVKD. CDR3 bases: TGTGCGTGTTGTAGGGGAGCAGTCAATCAGCCCCAGCATTTT. Translated, it gives CACCRGAVNQPQHF.

CDR3 DNA: TGTGCCAGCAGTTACTCGGCGGGGGGCGCAGATACGCAGTATTTT. Translating it yields CASSYSAGGADTQYF. V and J are TRBV6-5 and TRBJ2-3; 8 positions match TRBD2. This CDR3 comprises 15 residues. Germline V CDR1 and CDR2: MNHEY, SVGAGI. J gave up 4 bases and V 0 bases, and 3 bases lay outside the gene matches.

A word on this clone: This sample also contains other DNA sequences that code for the same CDR3. The CDR3 sequence is CASRGDRAYGYTF. The CDR3 region has the DNA TGTGCCAGCAGGGGAGACAGGGCCTATGGCTACACCTTC. The chain employs TRBV27 and TRBJ1-2, with 7 bases matching TRBD1. J gave up 4 bases and V 6 bases, and 5 bases lay outside the gene matches. Germline V gene lookup returns CDR1 MNHEY and CDR2 SMNVEV (reference sequence). This CDR3 is built from 13 residues.

The chain employs TRBV11-1 and TRBJ1-5, with a weak D call TRBD1 (6 bases). The CDR3 totals 13 residues. Germline loops: CDR1 SGHAT, CDR2 FQDESV (reference sequence). Trimming shortened V by 4 bases and J by 3 bases, and 7 bases separated the two germline ends. Here the CDR3 DNA reads TGTGCCAGCAGCTGGGACAACAATCAGCCCCAGCATTTT. Protein: CASSWDNNQPQHF.

The CDR3 protein is CASSLQQGKGGYTF. The CDR3, as DNA: TGTGCCAGCAGCTTACAGCAGGGGAAAGGTGGCTACACCTTC. J is TRBJ1-2 and V is TRBV7-9; maybe TRBD1 (6 bases). The germline V and J ends were trimmed by 2 bases and 7 bases, with 14 bases remaining between them. CDR1 is SEHNR, CDR2 FQNEAQ, per germline (reference sequence). This CDR3 has 14 residues.

This chain joins TRBV7-2 and TRBJ2-3; D perhaps matches TRBD2 (5 bases). Germline V gene data show CDR1 as SGHTA and CDR2 as FQGNSA. The CDR3 length is 15 residues. The germline V and J ends were trimmed by 1 base and 1 base, with 9 bases remaining between them. DNA for the CDR3: TGTGCCAGCAGCTTAGGTCGTAGCGGCACAGATACGCAGTATTTT. Encoded protein: CASSLGRSGTDTQYF. Complete variable domain (other parts from reference TRBV7-2 and TRBJ2-3): GAGVSQSPSNKVTEKGKDVELRCDPISGHTALYWYRQSLGQGLEFLIYFQGNSAPDKSGLPSDRFSAERTGGSVSTLTIQRTQQEDSAVYLCASSLGRSGTDTQYFGPGTRLTVL.

This rearrangement joins TRBV5-6 to TRBJ2-7; no firm D call. Trimming removed 0 bases at V and 0 bases at J, with 4 bases between. Germline-derived CDR1 and CDR2 are SGHDT and YYEEEE. The length of the CDR3 is 13 residues. The DNA of the CDR3 is TGTGCCAGCAGCTTGGTGGCCTCCTACGAGCAGTACTTC. Its protein product is CASSLVASYEQYF.